This passage covers 25 T cell receptor beta chains from one sample sequenced in a study of PD-1 blockade in classical Hodgkin lymphoma. Libraries were prepared by immunoSEQ multiplex PCR; TCRdb keeps only in-frame clonotypes and omits some of them. Of over 75,000 clones listed, 75% to 95% are singletons. Specified time point: cycle 4 day 1 (C4D1), after 5 to 7 weeks of nivolumab. Brentuximab vedotin exposure varied among the patients, all of whom had relapsed after autologous stem cell transplantation. Sequences were derived from peripheral blood mononuclear cells (PBMCs), sampled before the fourth cycle of nivolumab. All receptors come from a human donor with classical Hodgkin lymphoma.

The V and J genes are TRBV6-1 and TRBJ2-2, with TRBD2 matching 9 bases. V was clipped by 2 bases and J by 6 bases; unmatched bases: 4. Germline V gives CDR1 MNHNS, CDR2 SASEGT. The CDR3 spans 15 residues. The CDR3 here is CASSESLAGAGELFF. Here the CDR3 DNA reads TGTGCCAGCAGTGAATCACTAGCGGGCGCCGGGGAGCTGTTTTTT.

The chain links TRBV5-1 to TRBJ1-1; TRBD1 is a possible D gene (5 bases). CDR1 and CDR2 (germline): SGHRS, YFSETQ. V was clipped by 0 bases and J by 5 bases, with 14 bases between them. The CDR3 runs to 15 residues. CDR3 in amino acids: CASSLGGTAGTEAFF. The CDR3 bases are TGCGCCAGCAGCTTGGGTGGGACGGCGGGGACTGAAGCTTTCTTT. Looking up the rest from reference TRBV5-1 and TRBJ1-1 gives the full variable domain: KAGVTQTPRYLIKTRGQQVTLSCSPISGHRSVSWYQQTPGQGLQFLFEYFSETQRNKGNFPGRFSGRQFSNSRSEMNVSTLELGDSALYLCASSLGGTAGTEAFFGQGTRLTVV.

The rearrangement links TRBV2 to TRBJ2-3; TRBD1 or TRBD2 may be the D gene (5 bases each). Trimming shortened V by 2 bases and J by 2 bases, and 11 bases separated the two germline ends. Per the germline V gene, CDR1 is SNHLY and CDR2 is FYNNEI. This CDR3 region has 15 residues. The CDR3 DNA reads as TGTGCCAGCAGTGAAAGGGACGGCTTCACAGATACGCAGTATTTT. Amino acids: CASSERDGFTDTQYF.

The CDR3 bases are TGTGCCATCAGTGAGTCAATGGGACTGTCTTCCTACGAGCAGTACTTC. Translation: CAISESMGLSSYEQYF. V usage is TRBV10-3 and J usage is TRBJ2-7; TRBD2 might be the D (6 bases). Trimming removed 0 bases from V and 1 base from J, with 13 bases in between. CDR3 size: 16 residues. Germline V gene sequence: CDR1 ENHRY, CDR2 SYGVKD.

The rearrangement joins TRBV5-4 to TRBJ2-1; D ambiguous. V shed 4 bases and J shed 1 base, with 12 bases lying between them. The CDR3 contains 15 residues. Germline assignment: CDR1 SGHNT and CDR2 YYREEE (reference sequence). CDR3 loop: CASSTLVGSYNEQFF. The DNA for the CDR3 is TGTGCCAGCAGCACCCTGGTCGGGTCCTACAATGAGCAGTTCTTC.

The rearrangement uses TRBV4-1 and TRBJ2-7; TRBD2 is a possible D gene (5 bases). Deletions cut 3 bases from V and 4 bases from J, with 10 bases between. Germline CDR1 is MGHRA and CDR2 is YSYEKL. The CDR3 extends over 13 amino acids. CDR3 bases: TGCGCCAGCAGCCAGGGCCTAGCTTACGAGCAGTACTTC. Protein: CASSQGLAYEQYF.

This clone has only a few counts. The V gene is TRBV25-1, the J gene TRBJ1-1, with a tentative D call TRBD1 (5 bases). The CDR3 spans 13 residues. Trimming left V 2 bases short and J 5 bases short, with 9 bases between. Germline CDR1 MGHDK, CDR2 SYGVNS. The CDR3 spells CASSERGVTEAFF. The CDR3 DNA sequence: TGTGCCAGCAGTGAAAGAGGGGTAACTGAAGCTTTCTTT. The complete variable domain, with remaining parts taken from reference TRBV25-1 and TRBJ1-1, reads EADIYQTPRYLVIGTGKKITLECSQTMGHDKMYWYQQDPGMELHLIHYSYGVNSTEKGDLSSESTVSRIRTEHFPLTLESARPSHTSQYLCASSERGVTEAFFGQGTRLTVV.

The rearrangement joins TRBV6-6 to TRBJ1-6; the D gene is possibly TRBD1 (5 bases). The CDR3 loop spans 15 amino acids. V lost 2 bases, J lost 14 bases, and 19 bases lay in between. CDR1 MNHNY and CDR2 SVGAGI come from the germline V gene (reference sequence). The CDR3 is CASSYPTQDGATLHF. CDR3 coding DNA: TGTGCCAGCAGTTACCCCACACAGGACGGAGCCACCCTCCACTTT.

The rearrangement links TRBV18 to TRBJ2-7; 7 bases align to TRBD1. Germline CDR1 is KGHSH and CDR2 is LQKENI. Trimming at V came to 2 bases and at J to 8 bases, leaving 9 bases not matched to a gene. The CDR3 has 14 amino acids. This CDR3 reads CASSPGDSISKQYF. The CDR3 DNA follows: TGTGCCAGCTCACCAGGGGACAGTATAAGCAAGCAGTACTTC.

The J gene is TRBJ2-1, the V gene TRBV2, with a weak D call TRBD1 (5 bases). Trimming stripped 2 bases from V and 8 bases from J, with 13 bases between. This CDR3 contains 14 residues. Germline lookup yields CDR1 SNHLY and CDR2 FYNNEI. CDR3 in amino acids: CASSESGRVDEQFF. CDR3 nucleotides: TGTGCCAGCAGTGAATCAGGCAGGGTGGATGAGCAGTTCTTC.

The V gene is TRBV4-1, the J gene TRBJ1-4; a possible D gene is TRBD1 (6 bases). Germline V gives CDR1 MGHRA, CDR2 YSYEKL. CDR3 length: 17 amino acids. V lost 9 bases and J lost 8, with 28 bases in between. The chain's CDR3 is CARIQQYRVEGEEKLFF. DNA for the CDR3: TGCGCCAGAATACAGCAATACAGGGTAGAGGGTGAGGAAAAACTGTTTTTT.

V gene TRBV19 combines with J gene TRBJ2-7; possibly TRBD1 for D (6 bases). The CDR3 spans 14 residues. The V gene's germline CDR1 is LNHDA and CDR2 SQIVND (reference sequence). V shed 5 bases and J shed 6 bases, with 17 bases lying between them. The CDR3 spells CASSEIGRGSEQYF. Here the CDR3 DNA reads TGTGCCAGTAGTGAGATCGGCAGGGGCTCCGAGCAGTACTTC.

The chain is built from TRBV7-2 and TRBJ2-7, with TRBD2 matching over 14 bases. The V gene's germline CDR1 is SGHTA and CDR2 FQGNSA. Germline trimming cut 4 bases from V and 3 bases from J; bases unmatched to any gene: 2. This CDR3 contains 15 residues. The CDR3 loop is CASSWTSGGNYEQYF. In DNA form, the CDR3 reads TGTGCCAGCAGCTGGACTAGCGGGGGGAACTACGAGCAGTACTTC.

V usage is TRBV7-2 and J usage is TRBJ2-1; 9 bases fit TRBD2. Looked up from germline, CDR1 is SGHTA and CDR2 is FQGNSA. V gave up 5 bases and J gave up 6 bases; unmatched junction bases: 8. The CDR3 loop spans 15 amino acids. The CDR3 protein is CASSPQAGGFNEQFF. The CDR3 DNA reads TGTGCCAGCAGCCCCCAGGCGGGGGGGTTCAATGAGCAGTTCTTC.

This chain links TRBV27 with TRBJ1-1; maybe TRBD1 (6 bases). In germline, CDR1 is MNHEY, CDR2 SMNVEV (reference sequence). The CDR3 extends over 15 amino acids. V was pared by 8 bases and J by 1 base, with 17 bases between. The CDR3 coding sequence is TGTGCCAGCCGCTCGGGGGGGCGGGGGAACACTGAAGCTTTCTTT. Its translation: CASRSGGRGNTEAFF.

The rearrangement uses TRBV5-1 and TRBJ2-5, with TRBD1 as a possible D gene (5 bases). Trimming removed 4 bases at V and 5 bases at J, with 15 bases between. CDR1 and CDR2 from the germline V gene are SGHRS and YFSETQ. The CDR3 has 14 residues. Here the CDR3 reads CASSPETVEETQYF. Written as DNA, the CDR3 is TGCGCCAGCAGCCCGGAGACAGTGGAGGAGACCCAGTACTTC.

This rearrangement joins TRBV5-1 to TRBJ2-3, with 7 positions matching TRBD2. CDR1 and CDR2 from the germline V gene are SGHRS and YFSETQ. V lost 4 bases and J lost 3; bases outside the gene matches: 8. This CDR3 has 15 residues. The CDR3 DNA reads as TGCGCCAGCAGCATTACCACGGGAGGTACAGATACGCAGTATTTT. Translated: CASSITTGGTDTQYF. The full variable domain, rest sourced from reference TRBV5-1 and TRBJ2-3, is KAGVTQTPRYLIKTRGQQVTLSCSPISGHRSVSWYQQTPGQGLQFLFEYFSETQRNKGNFPGRFSGRQFSNSRSEMNVSTLELGDSALYLCASSITTGGTDTQYFGPGTRLTVL.

The chain uses TRBV2 and TRBJ2-4; D is unresolved. V was clipped by 3 bases and J by 0 bases, with 9 bases between them. Germline CDR1 is SNHLY and CDR2 is FYNNEI. The CDR3 is 15 amino acids. CDR3 DNA: TGTGCCAGCAGTGATTTTCTCGTAGCCAAAAACATTCAGTACTTC. This gives the protein CASSDFLVAKNIQYF.

The rearrangement joins TRBV14 to TRBJ1-2; D uncertain. V was pared by 4 bases and J by 5 bases, with 11 bases between. The CDR3 contains 13 residues. Germline V gene sequence: CDR1 SGHDN, CDR2 FVKESK. The CDR3 reads CASSPGSTYGYTF. CDR3 bases: TGTGCCAGCAGCCCGGGATCAACATATGGCTACACCTTC.

The chain links TRBV5-4 to TRBJ2-6; 8 positions agree with TRBD1. This CDR3 is built from 14 residues. CDR1 SGHNT and CDR2 YYREEE come from the germline V gene (reference sequence). The CDR3 sequence: CAGGQASGANVLTF. The CDR3 region has the DNA TGTGCAGGGGGACAGGCTTCTGGGGCCAACGTCCTGACTTTC. The entire variable domain, with the rest obtained from reference TRBV5-4 and TRBJ2-6, is as follows: ETGVTQSPTHLIKTRGQQVTLRCSSQSGHNTVSWYQQALGQGPQFIFQYYREEENGRGNFPPRFSGLQFPNYSSELNVNALELDDSALYLCAGGQASGANVLTFGAGSRLTVL.

In this sample, this clone turned up once. The chain carries TRBV10-3 and TRBJ1-5; TRBD1 matches 7 bases. This CDR3 has 16 residues. Losses at the gene ends were 6 bases for V and 6 bases for J; bases not matched to a gene: 14. Per the germline V gene, CDR1 is ENHRY and CDR2 is SYGVKD. CDR3 in DNA: TGTGCCATCAGCGCCTCCGACAGGGAGATCTTTCAGCCCCAGCATTTT. It codes for CAISASDREIFQPQHF.

The chain is built from TRBV5-1 and TRBJ2-3; 13 nucleotides match TRBD2. The CDR3 is 18 residues long. V dropped 0 bases and J dropped 4; count of bases not matched to a gene: 8. The germline gives CDR1 SGHRS, CDR2 YFSETQ. CDR3 region: CASSLGLAGGTGPDTQYF. The CDR3 nucleotides read TGCGCCAGCAGCTTGGGACTAGCGGGGGGAACTGGGCCAGATACGCAGTATTTT.

CDR3 amino acids: CASSLGVTGDANTEAFF. DNA for the CDR3: TGCGCCAGCAGCTTGGGTGTGACAGGGGACGCGAACACTGAAGCTTTCTTT. The chain joins TRBV5-1 to TRBJ1-1; TRBD1 aligns across 8 bases. The germline V gene encodes CDR1 SGHRS and CDR2 YFSETQ. The CDR3 extends over 17 amino acids. V was clipped by 0 bases and J by 1 base; unmatched bases: 8.

By share, this clone counts as medium-sized. V gene TRBV29-1 combines with J gene TRBJ1-1; 7 bases align to TRBD1. After removal of 6 bases from V and 3 bases from J, the junction contained 4 bases not matched to a gene. The germline V gene encodes CDR1 SQVTM and CDR2 ANQGSEA. The CDR3 length is 12 residues. CDR3 sequence (DNA): TGCAGCGTGGACACAGGGGACACTGAAGCTTTCTTT. Protein sequence: CSVDTGDTEAFF.

J is TRBJ1-5 and V is TRBV9; possibly TRBD1 for D (5 bases). V was clipped by 3 bases and J by 1 base, with 14 bases between them. The germline CDR1 and CDR2 sequences are SGDLS and YYNGEE. This CDR3 is 16 amino acids long. CDR3 sequence (DNA): TGTGCCAGCAGCGCGGGACCCCACCCGAGCAATCAGCCCCAGCATTTT. The encoded protein is CASSAGPHPSNQPQHF.